Each of the 26 T cell receptor beta chains below was sequenced from the same sample in a study of T cell repertoires in cytomegalovirus infection. TCRdb re-derived calls from the reads in MiXCR, one entry per CDR3 protein. The sample gives 550,000 to 850,000 distinct CDR3 sequences, roughly 30% of which show up once; over 15% is in the top ten. No antigen is known for these receptors. The material sequenced was cultured PBMCs, taken from culture after CMV antigen stimulation. The receptors here all came from a human donor in good health (CMV status not recorded). Some clones in this sample may be carry-over from other donors' samples.

The chain couples TRBV25-1 to TRBJ1-4, with D hard to call. This CDR3 has 12 amino acids. Germline-derived CDR1 and CDR2 are MGHDK and SYGVNS. The V end was cut by 8 bases, the J end by 8 bases, with 12 bases between. CDR3 nucleotides: TGTGCCAGCGCTACGACCGGGGAAAAACTGTTTTTT. Its protein is CASATTGEKLFF.

This clonotype was seen just once. The chain links TRBV29-1 to TRBJ2-1; the match to TRBD1 covers 9 bases. This CDR3 region has 17 residues. The V gene's germline CDR1 is SQVTM and CDR2 ANQGSEA. V lost 6 bases and J lost 6; bases outside the gene matches: 18. The CDR3 protein is CSVWSRGTGFGLNEQFF. The CDR3 coding sequence is TGCAGCGTCTGGTCTCGCGGGACAGGGTTCGGCCTCAATGAGCAGTTCTTC.

CDR3 loop: CASSLITGAYEQYF. The CDR3 DNA follows: TGCGCCAGCAGCTTGATAACAGGAGCCTACGAGCAGTACTTC. The V and J genes are TRBV5-1 and TRBJ2-7; tentatively, D is TRBD1 (5 bases). The CDR3 is made up of 14 amino acids. Germline assignment: CDR1 SGHRS and CDR2 YFSETQ. Trimming took off 1 base at V and 2 bases at J, with 10 bases between the two ends.

The chain is built from TRBV7-9 and TRBJ2-1, with D possibly matching TRBD2 (5 bases). V lost 1 base and J 8 bases, leaving 12 bases between the germline ends. The CDR3 consists of 14 residues. Germline V CDR1 and CDR2: SEHNR, FQNEAQ (reference sequence). The CDR3 loop is CASSLGLTGDEQFF. The CDR3 coding sequence is TGTGCCAGCAGCTTAGGACTAACGGGCGATGAGCAGTTCTTC.

There are a few counts of this clonotype. J is TRBJ1-1 and V is TRBV7-9; 8 bases are shared with TRBD1. The CDR3 consists of 14 residues. V was clipped by 5 bases and J by 8 bases; unmatched bases: 10. Germline CDR1 and CDR2: SEHNR and FQNEAQ (reference sequence). DNA for the CDR3: TGTGCCAGCAGCCCCCACTCGGGACAGGACGAAGCTTTCTTT. Amino acids: CASSPHSGQDEAFF.

This clonotype occurred a few times. This sequence joins TRBV14 and TRBJ1-6; D is uncertain. V was shortened by 0 bases and J by 6 bases, with 15 bases between the two germline ends. CDR1 and CDR2 from the germline V gene are SGHDN and FVKESK. The CDR3 extends over 17 amino acids. CDR3 region: CASSQDWRGLANSPLHF. In DNA form, the CDR3 reads TGTGCCAGCAGCCAAGATTGGCGGGGTCTGGCTAATTCACCCCTCCACTTT. Looking up the rest from reference TRBV14 and TRBJ1-6 gives the full variable domain: EAGVTQFPSHSVIEKGQTVTLRCDPISGHDNLYWYRRVMGKEIKFLLHFVKESKQDESGMPNNRFLAERTGGTYSTLKVQPAELEDSGVYFCASSQDWRGLANSPLHFGNGTRLTVT.

Many counts were recorded for this clonotype. CDR3 DNA: TGTGCCAGCGGGCATTTTGGTCAGCCCCAGCATTTT. It codes for CASGHFGQPQHF. This chain uses TRBV7-2 with TRBJ1-5; D is undetermined. The CDR3 is 12 residues long. Germline values: CDR1 SGHTA, CDR2 FQGNSA. V gave up 8 bases and J gave up 6 bases, with 11 bases separating them.

The chain is built from TRBV2 and TRBJ2-5; 10 bases match TRBD2. J gave up 0 bases and V 5 bases, and 12 bases lay outside the gene matches. Germline-derived CDR1 and CDR2 are SNHLY and FYNNEI. The CDR3 is 18 amino acids. This CDR3 is CASSFHIRTSGDQETQYF. The CDR3 region has the DNA TGTGCCAGCAGTTTTCACATTCGGACTAGCGGAGACCAAGAGACCCAGTACTTC.

The rearrangement uses TRBV4-2 and TRBJ1-2, with D unclear. Germline V gene sequence: CDR1 LGHNA, CDR2 YNFKEQ. The CDR3 is 14 residues long. The V and J ends lost 1 base and 5 bases respectively, with 11 bases between them. In nucleotides, the CDR3 is TGTGCCAGCAGCCAAGGTTCCCCCAGATATGGCTACACCTTC. It encodes CASSQGSPRYGYTF.

The chain uses TRBV7-2 and TRBJ1-1; D might be TRBD1 (5 bases). CDR1 is SGHTA, CDR2 FQGNSA, per germline. V gave up 5 bases and J gave up 1 base, with 14 bases separating them. The CDR3 is 15 amino acids. DNA of the CDR3: TGTGCCAGCAGCCGGGGGGTCGGGGGGAACACTGAAGCTTTCTTT. This sequence encodes CASSRGVGGNTEAFF. The full variable domain, completed using reference TRBV7-2 and TRBJ1-1, is GAGVSQSPSNKVTEKGKDVELRCDPISGHTALYWYRQSLGQGLEFLIYFQGNSAPDKSGLPSDRFSAERTGGSVSTLTIQRTQQEDSAVYLCASSRGVGGNTEAFFGQGTRLTVV.

The rearrangement links TRBV11-1 to TRBJ1-1; 8 bases agree with TRBD1. CDR1 and CDR2 from the germline V gene are SGHAT and FQDESV (reference sequence). The CDR3 has 19 amino acids. The junction had 16 bases not matched to a gene; V was cut back by 0 bases and J by 4 bases. This CDR3 reads CASSLAERTRGRGITEAFF. The CDR3 DNA follows: TGTGCCAGCAGCTTAGCAGAGAGGACCAGGGGGCGCGGCATCACTGAAGCTTTCTTT. The variable domain in full, completed from reference TRBV11-1 and TRBJ1-1, reads EAEVAQSPRYKITEKSQAVAFWCDPISGHATLYWYRQILGQGPELLVQFQDESVVDDSQLPKDRFSAERLKGVDSTLKIQPAELGDSAMYLCASSLAERTRGRGITEAFFGQGTRLTVV.

The V gene is TRBV10-3, the J gene TRBJ2-7, with TRBD1 identical over 10 bases. This CDR3 comprises 14 residues. With V trimmed by 7 bases and J by 6 bases, 9 bases remained unmatched. Germline V lookup: CDR1 ENHRY, CDR2 SYGVKD. CDR3 in DNA: TGTGCCATCATGGGGGGGACAGGGGAGGTCGAGCAGTACTTC. Protein product: CAIMGGTGEVEQYF.

J is TRBJ2-1 and V is TRBV19, with TRBD2 identical over 11 bases. The CDR3 is made up of 14 amino acids. J lost 6 bases, V lost 3 bases, and 1 base had no gene match. The germline CDR1 and CDR2 sequences are LNHDA and SQIVND (reference sequence). The CDR3 bases are TGTGCCAGTAGTATGACTAGCGGGATCAATGAGCAGTTCTTC. Protein sequence: CASSMTSGINEQFF.

The V call is TRBV27, the J call TRBJ2-2; no reliable D call. The V gene lost 6 bases and the J gene lost 4 bases, with 21 bases spanning the gap. There are 17 residues in the CDR3. CDR1 and CDR2 (germline): MNHEY, SMNVEV (reference sequence). The CDR3 protein is CASSQLSDPLGTGELFF. The CDR3 DNA follows: TGTGCCAGCAGCCAACTATCGGACCCTCTGGGCACCGGGGAGCTGTTTTTT.

The V gene is TRBV7-2, the J gene TRBJ1-5, with D unclear. CDR1 is SGHTA and CDR2 is FQGNSA in the germline V gene. Trimming took 1 base from V and 5 from J, leaving 6 bases between them. There are 13 residues in the CDR3. The CDR3 region has the DNA TGTGCCAGCAGCTTAGAACAAGATCAGCCCCAGCATTTT. Amino acids: CASSLEQDQPQHF.

As to this clonotype: Compared with germline, one end of the junction differs, possibly owing to a read error. The V call is TRBV5-3, the J call TRBJ2-7; D uncertain. TRBV5-3 carries the ORF label, with uncertain function. CDR3 length equals 13 residues. The CDR3 region is CASSLDPLSEQYF. The CDR3 DNA follows: TGTGCCAGCAGCTTGGACCCCCTTAGCGAGCAGTACTTC.

This clonotype appeared a few times. The chain joins TRBV7-9 to TRBJ2-7; 14 bases match TRBD2. The CDR3 length is 16 residues. J lost 5 bases, V lost 5 bases, and 8 bases had no gene match. The V gene's germline CDR1 is SEHNR and CDR2 FQNEAQ (reference sequence). The CDR3 DNA sequence: TGTGCCAGCAGCCATGGGAAGGGACTAGCGGGAGACGAGCAGTACTTC. It codes for CASSHGKGLAGDEQYF.

This chain joins TRBV12-3 or TRBV12-4 and TRBJ2-7, with a weak D call TRBD1 (5 bases). V lost 4 bases and J lost 3, with 10 bases in between. The CDR3 is made up of 13 amino acids. CDR3 DNA: TGTGCCAGCAGTTGGGGCAGGGTCTACGAGCAGTACTTC. It encodes CASSWGRVYEQYF.

This clonotype was seen a handful of times. This chain connects TRBV6-5 to TRBJ2-7; 11 bases are a match to TRBD2. V trimming: 0 bases; J trimming: 4 bases; junction bases outside the gene matches: 5. This CDR3 spans 16 amino acids. Looked up from germline, CDR1 is MNHEY and CDR2 is SVGAGI. The CDR3 nucleotides read TGTGCCAGCAGTTACTCCCCGGGACTAGCGGTTTACGAGCAGTACTTC. Its translation is CASSYSPGLAVYEQYF.

This clonotype was seen only a few times. The V and J genes are TRBV19 and TRBJ2-7; a weak D match, TRBD2 (6 bases). The germline gives CDR1 LNHDA, CDR2 SQIVND (reference sequence). The ends were cut back, 6 bases at V and 2 bases at J, with 17 bases in the middle. The CDR3 has 15 residues. The CDR3 DNA is TGTGCCAGTAGCCTCCTTTGGGGGGTCACCTACGAGCAGTACTTC. Translated: CASSLLWGVTYEQYF.

This sequence joins TRBV6-5 and TRBJ2-5; 8 bases are a match to TRBD2. The length of the CDR3 is 14 residues. Germline V lookup: CDR1 MNHEY, CDR2 SVGAGI. J lost 5 bases, V lost 5 bases, and 7 bases had no gene match. In nucleotides, the CDR3 is TGTGCCAGCAGTAAACTAGCGGCAAGGGAGACCCAGTACTTC. As protein: CASSKLAARETQYF.

The genes are TRBV6-1 and TRBJ2-5; 8 bases agree with TRBD2. This CDR3 spans 16 amino acids. CDR1 and CDR2 from the germline V gene are MNHNS and SASEGT. Trimming at V came to 7 bases and at J to 4 bases, leaving 14 bases not matched to a gene. The CDR3 protein is CASTSGHAGGGETQYF. In nucleotides, the CDR3 is TGTGCCAGCACCTCGGGTCACGCGGGAGGAGGAGAGACCCAGTACTTC.

The rearrangement joins TRBV5-1 to TRBJ2-7, with unresolved D. Trimming left V 4 bases short and J 6 bases short, with 20 bases between. The CDR3 totals 15 residues. Per germline, CDR1 SGHRS and CDR2 YFSETQ. The DNA for the CDR3 is TGCGCCAGCAGCGGCGAACCGTGGCCGCCCGGCGAGCAGTACTTC. Encoded protein: CASSGEPWPPGEQYF.

In nucleotides, the CDR3 is TGTGCCAGCGCCCGACAGGGGGGATCACCCCTCCACTTT. It specifies CASARQGGSPLHF. V is TRBV2 and J is TRBJ1-6, with 9 bases fitting TRBD1. Germline CDR1 reads SNHLY; CDR2 reads FYNNEI. J was trimmed by 10 bases and V by 8 bases; bases with no gene match: 6. The CDR3 is 13 residues long.

Only a few counts were recorded for this clonotype. The rearrangement joins TRBV28 to TRBJ2-5; 7 bases fit TRBD1. This CDR3 spans 19 amino acids. Germline-derived CDR1 and CDR2 are MDHEN and SYDVKM. Trimming at V came to 5 bases and at J to 3 bases, leaving 21 bases not matched to a gene. The CDR3 region has the DNA TGTGCCAGCAGTCTATCAACCCGAGACAGGGCTGGTCAGAAAGAGACCCAGTACTTC. Translation: CASSLSTRDRAGQKETQYF.

This clonotype came up a few times. The V gene is TRBV10-2, the J gene TRBJ1-2; possible D gene TRBD1, 5 bases. In germline, CDR1 is WSHSY, CDR2 SAAADI. CDR3 length equals 14 residues. V was cut by 8 bases and J by 4 bases, with 17 bases left in between. The CDR3 spells CASWDSTWGYGYTF. In DNA, the CDR3 is TGCGCCAGCTGGGACTCAACTTGGGGCTATGGCTACACCTTC.